The 24 T cell receptor beta chains below were found in one sample sequenced in a study of shared clonotypes between healthy human individuals. The data were produced by immunoSEQ multiplex PCR, yet TCRdb's version contains in-frame clones alone and is incomplete. In the table there are roughly 520,000 clones, approximately 94% of which are singletons. The sample consisted of naive CD4+ T cells sorted from blood. Described subset: CD45RA+ positively selected. The receptors were gathered from a woman aged 25 to 39 in good health.

The V call is TRBV18, the J call TRBJ2-7, with 7 nucleotides matching TRBD1. Germline V lookup: CDR1 KGHSH, CDR2 LQKENI. The CDR3 consists of 14 residues. After removal of 3 bases from V and 8 bases from J, the junction contained 10 bases not matched to a gene. The chain's CDR3 is CASSPGTAYTKQYF. CDR3 in DNA: TGTGCCAGCTCACCCGGGACAGCATATACGAAGCAGTACTTC.

The V gene is TRBV29-1, the J gene TRBJ1-1; D may be TRBD1 (5 bases). The CDR3 length is 14 residues. Trimming cost V 2 bases and J 1 base, with 11 bases left between them. Germline assignment: CDR1 SQVTM and CDR2 ANQGSEA. The CDR3 protein is CSVEHRGRNTEAFF. The CDR3 coding sequence is TGCAGCGTTGAACACCGGGGGAGGAACACTGAAGCTTTCTTT.

The J gene is TRBJ2-3, the V gene TRBV6-4, with 9 bases matching TRBD2. The CDR3 has 17 amino acids. V was clipped by 2 bases and J by 1 base; unmatched bases: 7. Germline CDR1 and CDR2: MRHNA and SNTAGT. In DNA, the CDR3 is TGTGCCAGCAGTGACCGCCTGGAGCGGGAGGGCACAGATACGCAGTATTTT. It translates to CASSDRLEREGTDTQYF.

The chain has TRBV29-1 and TRBJ2-1; the match to TRBD1 covers 8 bases. V shed 6 bases and J 0 bases; nucleotides not matched to a gene: 7. The CDR3 length is 15 residues. Looked up from germline, CDR1 is SQVTM and CDR2 is ANQGSEA. The CDR3 bases are TGCAGCGTCAAGCATACAGGGGGCTCCTACAATGAGCAGTTCTTC. Residues: CSVKHTGGSYNEQFF.

The chain has TRBV6-6 and TRBJ1-3; D perhaps matches TRBD1 (5 bases). Germline loops: CDR1 MNHNY, CDR2 SVGAGI (reference sequence). The CDR3 has 15 amino acids. V dropped 2 bases and J dropped 0 bases, with 8 bases sitting between them. In nucleotides, the CDR3 is TGTGCCAGCAGTTACGGGGCCGCCTCTGGAAACACCATATATTTT. This translates into CASSYGAASGNTIYF.

The chain carries TRBV10-3 and TRBJ2-1; 11 positions match TRBD2. The CDR3 is 17 amino acids. Germline CDR1 and CDR2: ENHRY and SYGVKD. Germline trimming cut 4 bases from V and 6 bases from J; bases unmatched to any gene: 11. CDR3 sequence reads: CAISGPLAGVEGNEQFF. The CDR3 DNA reads as TGTGCCATCAGTGGGCCACTAGCGGGAGTTGAGGGCAATGAGCAGTTCTTC.

V gene TRBV7-2 combines with J gene TRBJ2-5; D may be TRBD1 (6 bases). The V and J ends lost 3 bases and 4 bases respectively, with 15 bases between them. There are 15 residues in the CDR3. Germline values: CDR1 SGHTA, CDR2 FQGNSA. This CDR3 reads CASSLQGRILETQYF. The CDR3 DNA reads as TGTGCCAGCAGCTTGCAGGGGCGCATTTTAGAGACCCAGTACTTC.

The chain recombines TRBV27 with TRBJ2-7; D not resolved. The CDR3 sequence is 16 residues long. Deletions cut 0 bases from V and 3 bases from J, with 15 bases between. CDR1 and CDR2 from the germline V gene are MNHEY and SMNVEV (reference sequence). CDR3 loop: CASSLSAGPTNYEQYF. CDR3 nucleotides: TGTGCCAGCAGTTTATCAGCCGGGCCAACTAACTACGAGCAGTACTTC.

The rearrangement links TRBV19 to TRBJ1-1; 8 bases are a match to TRBD1. Germline assignment: CDR1 LNHDA and CDR2 SQIVND (reference sequence). The junction had 8 bases not matched to a gene; V was cut back by 5 bases and J by 3 bases. The CDR3 is made up of 15 amino acids. CDR3 loop: CASSGQGWRDTEAFF. CDR3 coding DNA: TGTGCCAGTAGTGGACAGGGATGGAGAGACACTGAAGCTTTCTTT. Looking up the rest from reference TRBV19 and TRBJ1-1 gives the full variable domain: DGGITQSPKYLFRKEGQNVTLSCEQNLNHDAMYWYRQDPGQGLRLIYYSQIVNDFQKGDIAEGYSVSREKKESFPLTVTSAQKNPTAFYLCASSGQGWRDTEAFFGQGTRLTVV.

CDR3 loop: CASSLAGPLYGYTF. The CDR3 DNA is TGTGCCAGCTCACTGGCGGGGCCCCTCTATGGCTACACCTTC. The gene calls are TRBV18 and TRBJ1-2, with D perhaps matching TRBD1 (5 bases). V lost 4 bases and J 4 bases, leaving 13 bases between the germline ends. The CDR3 is 14 amino acids. Germline V gene lookup returns CDR1 KGHSH and CDR2 LQKENI.

The chain uses TRBV9 and TRBJ2-3; 11 bases are a match to TRBD1. V lost 3 bases and J lost 3; bases outside the gene matches: 6. CDR3 length: 16 residues. CDR1 and CDR2 from the germline V gene are SGDLS and YYNGEE. Here the CDR3 DNA reads TGTGCCAGCAGCGCCATAGGACAGGGGGCAACAGATACGCAGTATTTT. Translation gives CASSAIGQGATDTQYF.

J is TRBJ2-5 and V is TRBV19; 7 bases are a match to TRBD1. V shed 3 bases, J shed 5 bases, and the junction held 12 bases outside the gene matches. The CDR3 contains 16 residues. Germline-derived CDR1 and CDR2 are LNHDA and SQIVND (reference sequence). CDR3 amino acids: CASSMGQTGFLETQYF. The CDR3 DNA reads as TGTGCCAGTAGTATGGGACAGACAGGGTTTTTGGAGACCCAGTACTTC. The full variable domain, completed using reference TRBV19 and TRBJ2-5, is DGGITQSPKYLFRKEGQNVTLSCEQNLNHDAMYWYRQDPGQGLRLIYYSQIVNDFQKGDIAEGYSVSREKKESFPLTVTSAQKNPTAFYLCASSMGQTGFLETQYFGPGTRLLVL.

The V and J genes are TRBV28 and TRBJ2-3; 8 nucleotides agree with TRBD2. Per germline, CDR1 MDHEN and CDR2 SYDVKM. V lost 3 bases and J lost 10; bases outside the gene matches: 9. The CDR3 runs to 14 residues. CDR3 region: CASSFPVGRAPQYF. The CDR3 DNA is TGTGCCAGCAGTTTTCCTGTCGGGAGGGCCCCGCAGTATTTT.

For this clone: Other DNA sequences from this sample encode an identical CDR3 as well. The V and J genes are TRBV6-1 and TRBJ1-5; D unclear. The CDR3 is 13 residues long. The V end lost 3 bases, the J end lost 3 bases, and 6 bases lay between the germline ends. Germline values: CDR1 MNHNS, CDR2 SASEGT. The CDR3, as DNA: TGTGCCAGCAGTGAGAAGGTCAATCAGCCCCAGCATTTT. Its protein product is CASSEKVNQPQHF.

The chain combines TRBV7-9 with TRBJ2-1; D unclear. The CDR3 is made up of 16 amino acids. Germline lookup yields CDR1 SEHNR and CDR2 FQNEAQ (reference sequence). Trimming pared 1 base from V and 3 bases from J, leaving 13 bases between. CDR3 region: CASSLGAGPDYNEQFF. CDR3 sequence (DNA): TGTGCCAGCAGCTTAGGCGCCGGGCCAGACTACAATGAGCAGTTCTTC.

The chain uses TRBV10-3 and TRBJ1-1; D gene uncertain. V was shortened by 0 bases and J by 4 bases, with 3 bases between the two germline ends. CDR3 length: 12 residues. Germline V gives CDR1 ENHRY, CDR2 SYGVKD. CDR3 nucleotides: TGTGCCATCAGTGAGTCTATCACTGAAGCTTTCTTT. Translation: CAISESITEAFF.

The chain recombines TRBV11-2 with TRBJ2-3; D gene ambiguous. The germline V gene has CDR1 SGHAT and CDR2 FQNNGV. This CDR3 is built from 13 residues. The V gene lost 3 bases and the J gene lost 2 bases, with 6 bases spanning the gap. The CDR3: CASSFIPTDTQYF. The DNA of the CDR3 is TGTGCCAGCAGCTTCATCCCCACAGATACGCAGTATTTT.

This clone has just one count. V is TRBV5-4 and J is TRBJ1-1; D ambiguous. V was clipped by 2 bases and J by 5 bases, with 13 bases between them. CDR1 is SGHNT, CDR2 YYREEE, per germline (reference sequence). The CDR3 loop spans 14 amino acids. The CDR3 loop is CASSFSNRWTEAFF. CDR3 sequence (DNA): TGTGCCAGCAGCTTCTCCAACAGATGGACTGAAGCTTTCTTT.

This clone is a singleton in its sample. This rearrangement joins TRBV2 to TRBJ1-3, with no clear D. V lost 4 bases to trimming and J lost 0 bases, with 7 bases between them. This CDR3 is 14 amino acids long. Germline CDR1 is SNHLY and CDR2 is FYNNEI. In DNA form, the CDR3 reads TGTGCCAGCAGTGGACGGCTCTCTGGAAACACCATATATTTT. Translated, it gives CASSGRLSGNTIYF.

The chain combines TRBV29-1 with TRBJ1-1, with 9 bases fitting TRBD1. Germline CDR1 is SQVTM and CDR2 is ANQGSEA. V lost 4 bases and J lost 3; bases outside the gene matches: 9. This CDR3 is 15 amino acids long. The CDR3 DNA reads as TGCAGCGTTGCGGGGGGACAGGGTTTCGACACTGAAGCTTTCTTT. Protein: CSVAGGQGFDTEAFF. Full variable domain (outside the CDR3, taken from reference TRBV29-1 and TRBJ1-1): SAVISQKPSRDICQRGTSLTIQCQVDSQVTMMFWYRQQPGQSLTLIATANQGSEATYESGFVIDKFPISRPNLTFSTLTVSNMSPEDSSIYLCSVAGGQGFDTEAFFGQGTRLTVV.

The chain recombines TRBV5-6 with TRBJ2-1; 8 bases map to TRBD1. After removal of 2 bases from V and 10 bases from J, the junction contained 11 bases not matched to a gene. The CDR3 contains 15 residues. CDR1 and CDR2 from the germline V gene are SGHDT and YYEEEE. CDR3 sequence reads: CASSFIKDRVPEQFF. CDR3 nucleotides: TGTGCCAGCAGCTTCATTAAGGACAGGGTCCCCGAGCAGTTCTTC.

This sequence joins TRBV15 and TRBJ2-7; 8 bases are a match to TRBD2. The CDR3 is made up of 15 amino acids. With 0 bases clipped from V and 2 bases from J, the junction kept 3 bases outside the gene matches. CDR1 is LNHNV, CDR2 YYDKDF, per germline (reference sequence). DNA for the CDR3: TGTGCCACCAGCAGAGATCTAGCGGGCCCCTACGAGCAGTACTTC. Translated, it gives CATSRDLAGPYEQYF.

Written as DNA, the CDR3 is TGCGCCAGCAGAGGTGCCCTCTCGGGCTATGGCTACACCTTC. It yields the protein CASRGALSGYGYTF. The J gene is TRBJ1-2, the V gene TRBV5-1, with D unresolved. V gave up 5 bases and J gave up 4 bases, with 15 bases separating them. Germline V gene data show CDR1 as SGHRS and CDR2 as YFSETQ. The CDR3 runs 14 residues. The full variable domain, its missing parts supplied by reference TRBV5-1 and TRBJ1-2, is KAGVTQTPRYLIKTRGQQVTLSCSPISGHRSVSWYQQTPGQGLQFLFEYFSETQRNKGNFPGRFSGRQFSNSRSEMNVSTLELGDSALYLCASRGALSGYGYTFGSGTRLTVV.

This clone has just one count. Other DNA sequences in the sample encode the same CDR3. The CDR3 DNA follows: TGTGCCAGCAGCCTATCTAGCGGGACTTACAATGAGCAGTTCTTC. Encoded protein: CASSLSSGTYNEQFF. The rearrangement uses TRBV11-2 and TRBJ2-1, with 9 bases identical to TRBD2. With V trimmed by 5 bases and J by 4 bases, 6 bases remained unmatched. This CDR3 spans 15 amino acids. The germline CDR1 and CDR2 sequences are SGHAT and FQNNGV.